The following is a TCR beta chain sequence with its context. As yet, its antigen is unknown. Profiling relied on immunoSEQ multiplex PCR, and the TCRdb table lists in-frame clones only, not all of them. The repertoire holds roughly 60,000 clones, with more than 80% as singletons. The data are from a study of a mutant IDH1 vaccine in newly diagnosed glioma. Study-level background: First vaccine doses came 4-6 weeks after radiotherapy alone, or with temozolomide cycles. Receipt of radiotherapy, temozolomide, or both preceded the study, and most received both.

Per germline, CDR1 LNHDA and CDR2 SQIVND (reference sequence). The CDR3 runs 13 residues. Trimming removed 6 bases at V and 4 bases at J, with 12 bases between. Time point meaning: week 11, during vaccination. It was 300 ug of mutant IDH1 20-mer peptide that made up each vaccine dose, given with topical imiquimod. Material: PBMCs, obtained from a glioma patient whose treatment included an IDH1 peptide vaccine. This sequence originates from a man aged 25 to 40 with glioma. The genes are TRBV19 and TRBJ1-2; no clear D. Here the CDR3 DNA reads TGTGCCAGTAGCGCAGGCCACTTCTATGGCTACACCTTC. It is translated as CASSAGHFYGYTF.